Below, 25 T cell receptor beta chains from the same sample are listed, as sequenced in a study of blood T cell repertoires in COVID-19. Assay: immunoSEQ multiplex PCR; the TCRdb copy retains only in-frame clones and omits some. The table shows 120,000 to 150,000 clones, with approximately 82% occurring only once. The sequencing sample was made of peripheral blood. All receptors come from a woman aged 50 to 60 in a cohort sampled during active or convalescent COVID-19.

CDR3 in amino acids: CASSPRQGAGELFF. The CDR3, as DNA: TGTGCCAGCAGCCCCCGACAGGGCGCCGGGGAGCTGTTTTTT. The V call is TRBV2, the J call TRBJ2-2; 7 bases fit TRBD1. The ends lost 6 bases at V and 6 bases at J; junction bases unmatched: 7. The CDR3 runs 14 residues. The germline V gene encodes CDR1 SNHLY and CDR2 FYNNEI. Full variable domain (missing parts from reference TRBV2 and TRBJ2-2): EPEVTQTPSHQVTQMGQEVILRCVPISNHLYFYWYRQILGQKVEFLVSFYNNEISEKSEIFDDQFSVERPDGSNFTLKIRSTKLEDSAMYFCASSPRQGAGELFFGEGSRLTVL.

The gene calls are TRBV11-1 and TRBJ2-1, with D possibly TRBD2 on 6 matching bases. The CDR3 sequence is 14 residues long. The germline gives CDR1 SGHAT, CDR2 FQDESV (reference sequence). Trimming shortened V by 5 bases and J by 5 bases, and 13 bases separated the two germline ends. The CDR3 sequence: CASSKGRIDNEQFF. CDR3 nucleotides: TGTGCCAGCAGCAAAGGGAGGATAGACAATGAGCAGTTCTTC.

This clone has a single count. The rearrangement joins TRBV7-9 to TRBJ2-4, with a tentative D call TRBD1 (6 bases). The germline V and J ends were trimmed by 5 bases and 1 base, with 15 bases remaining between them. This CDR3 is built from 16 residues. Germline CDR1 and CDR2: SEHNR and FQNEAQ (reference sequence). CDR3 nucleotides: TGTGCCAGCAGCCCACAGGGAGACGCTGCCAAAAACATTCAGTACTTC. Protein sequence: CASSPQGDAAKNIQYF.

The genes are TRBV7-8 and TRBJ2-2; the D gene is possibly TRBD1 (6 bases). The germline V gene encodes CDR1 SGHVS and CDR2 FQNEAQ. V was shortened by 5 bases and J by 1 base, with 8 bases between the two germline ends. The CDR3 length is 14 residues. The CDR3, as DNA: TGTGCCAGCAGCCGGACAGTGAACACCGGGGAGCTGTTTTTT. Translating it yields CASSRTVNTGELFF.

V and J are TRBV19 and TRBJ1-4, with 8 bases fitting TRBD1. V gave up 4 bases and J gave up 5 bases; unmatched junction bases: 6. Germline V gene sequence: CDR1 LNHDA, CDR2 SQIVND (reference sequence). The CDR3 runs to 15 residues. DNA for the CDR3: TGTGCCAGTAGTAACCCAGGGGGCACAAATGAAAAACTGTTTTTT. Residues: CASSNPGGTNEKLFF.

The chain carries TRBV3-1 (or the pseudogene TRBV3-2) and TRBJ1-3; the D is unclear. Looked up from germline, CDR1 is LGHDT and CDR2 is YNNKEL (reference sequence). V was clipped by 1 base and J by 0 bases, with 10 bases between them. The CDR3 has 16 amino acids. CDR3: CASSQGPLRSGNTIYF. CDR3 DNA sequence: TGTGCCAGCAGCCAAGGGCCCCTTCGCTCTGGAAACACCATATATTTT.

This chain links TRBV6-5 with TRBJ2-3, with TRBD1 matching 9 bases. Germline trimming cut 6 bases from V and 1 base from J; bases unmatched to any gene: 2. This CDR3 is 14 amino acids long. Germline V gene sequence: CDR1 MNHEY, CDR2 SVGAGI. This CDR3 reads CASRRDRGTDTQYF. The CDR3 coding sequence is TGTGCCAGCAGGCGGGACAGGGGCACAGATACGCAGTATTTT.

The chain recombines TRBV27 with TRBJ1-3; tentatively, D is TRBD1 (5 bases). Germline CDR1 and CDR2: MNHEY and SMNVEV (reference sequence). This CDR3 has 16 residues. The V gene lost 3 bases and the J gene lost 0 bases, with 12 bases spanning the gap. CDR3: CASSLTGESSGNTIYF. As DNA, the CDR3 is TGTGCCAGCAGTTTGACGGGGGAGAGCTCTGGAAACACCATATATTTT.

This clone was observed a single time. The chain carries TRBV3-1 (or the pseudogene TRBV3-2) and TRBJ1-1, with TRBD1 matching over 8 bases. Per the germline V gene, CDR1 is LGHDT and CDR2 is YNNKEL (reference sequence). This CDR3 has 13 residues. J was trimmed by 4 bases and V by 9 bases; bases with no gene match: 7. DNA of the CDR3: TGTGCCAGTTCTACAGGGGGTGGCACTGAAGCTTTCTTT. Amino acid sequence: CASSTGGGTEAFF.

The V and J genes are TRBV5-4 and TRBJ1-6; TRBD1 is a possible D gene (5 bases). The germline V and J ends were trimmed by 0 bases and 2 bases, with 9 bases remaining between them. Germline lookup yields CDR1 SGHNT and CDR2 YYREEE (reference sequence). The CDR3 has 16 residues. The CDR3: CASSLGRVTYNSPLHF. The CDR3, as DNA: TGTGCCAGCAGCTTGGGCAGGGTGACCTATAATTCACCCCTCCACTTT.

The chain joins TRBV11-3 to TRBJ1-6; 8 bases fit TRBD1. This CDR3 has 14 residues. Germline-derived CDR1 and CDR2 are SGHNT and YENEEA. V dropped 2 bases and J dropped 9; count of bases not matched to a gene: 3. CDR3 in amino acids: CASSLSGGGSPLHF. The CDR3 DNA reads TGTGCCAGCAGCTTATCAGGGGGCGGTTCACCCCTCCACTTT.

The V and J genes are TRBV19 and TRBJ1-2; TRBD1 agrees at 8 bases. This CDR3 region has 14 residues. The J segment lost 8 bases and the V segment lost 10 bases, leaving 15 bases of the junction unmatched. Germline CDR1 LNHDA, CDR2 SQIVND (reference sequence). CDR3 sequence: CATYPTGEESGYTF. The CDR3 nucleotides are TGTGCCACCTACCCGACAGGGGAGGAAAGCGGCTACACCTTC.

This clone was counted only a few times. The V call is TRBV6-2 or TRBV6-3, the J call TRBJ1-5; D possibly corresponds to TRBD1 (5 bases). V lost 6 bases to trimming and J lost 6 bases, with 12 bases between them. The CDR3 has 13 amino acids. Germline V gene sequence: CDR1 MNHEY, CDR2 SVGEGT. The CDR3 DNA follows: TGTGCCAGCAGCTTGGGACTAGGTCAGCCCCAGCATTTT. The encoded protein is CASSLGLGQPQHF.

The chain recombines TRBV11-2 with TRBJ1-4; the match to TRBD1 covers 7 bases. The CDR3 runs to 14 residues. After removal of 3 bases from V and 5 bases from J, the junction contained 3 bases not matched to a gene. CDR1 is SGHAT and CDR2 is FQNNGV in the germline V gene. CDR3 DNA sequence: TGTGCCAGCAGCTTGGACAGGTGGAATGAAAAACTGTTTTTT. Translation gives CASSLDRWNEKLFF.

The chain recombines TRBV19 with TRBJ2-7; D perhaps matches TRBD2 (6 bases). CDR1 and CDR2 from the germline V gene are LNHDA and SQIVND (reference sequence). V lost 4 bases, J lost 3 bases, and 16 bases lay in between. The CDR3 is 15 residues long. The CDR3 spells CASSRAHGGDYEQYF. DNA for the CDR3: TGTGCCAGTAGTAGGGCCCACGGAGGGGACTACGAGCAGTACTTC.

The chain joins TRBV12-3 or TRBV12-4 to TRBJ1-1; D remains unclear. Deletions cut 6 bases from V and 6 bases from J, with 14 bases between. The CDR3 has 13 amino acids. The CDR3 sequence: CASSHPGGAEAFF. As DNA, the CDR3 is TGTGCCAGCAGCCACCCGGGCGGGGCTGAAGCTTTCTTT.

This clone was picked up one time. This chain's CDR3 is CASSQNINTEAFF. The CDR3, as DNA: TGTGCCAGCAGCCAAAATATTAACACTGAAGCTTTCTTT. The rearrangement links TRBV3-1 (or the pseudogene TRBV3-2) to TRBJ1-1; the D is unclear. Trimming removed 2 bases from V and 2 bases from J, with 6 bases in between. The CDR3 extends over 13 amino acids. CDR1 is LGHDT, CDR2 YNNKEL, per germline (reference sequence).

The J gene is TRBJ1-1, the V gene TRBV6-5, with 10 bases identical to TRBD1. The germline CDR1 and CDR2 sequences are MNHEY and SVGAGI. This CDR3 contains 14 residues. J was trimmed by 6 bases and V by 5 bases; bases with no gene match: 6. CDR3 loop: CASSRQGAIAEAFF. The CDR3 DNA sequence: TGTGCCAGCAGTAGACAGGGGGCGATCGCTGAAGCTTTCTTT.

The J gene is TRBJ1-1, the V gene TRBV25-1; tentative D call: TRBD1 (5 bases). The CDR3 loop spans 14 amino acids. Looked up from germline, CDR1 is MGHDK and CDR2 is SYGVNS. Between the trimmed V and J ends, which lost 4 bases and 1 base, there was a span of 10 bases. The CDR3 DNA follows: TGTGCCAGCAGTGGACAGATACGGAACACTGAAGCTTTCTTT. Its translation: CASSGQIRNTEAFF.

V and J are TRBV9 and TRBJ2-5; 16 nucleotides align to TRBD2. The CDR3 spans 16 residues. From germline, CDR1 is SGDLS and CDR2 YYNGEE. V shed 2 bases and J 4 bases; nucleotides not matched to a gene: 2. The CDR3 DNA reads TGTGCCAGCAGCGTGGGGACTAGCGGGGGGGCAGAGACCCAGTACTTC. Translation gives CASSVGTSGGAETQYF.

The rearrangement links TRBV19 to TRBJ1-4; tentatively, D is TRBD1 (5 bases). The CDR3 spans 16 residues. Germline assignment: CDR1 LNHDA and CDR2 SQIVND (reference sequence). Trimming pared 3 bases from V and 5 bases from J, leaving 16 bases between. As DNA, the CDR3 is TGTGCCAGTAGTATGCTCTCGCCAGGGTCAAATGAAAAACTGTTTTTT. This codes for CASSMLSPGSNEKLFF.

This clone was counted between two and nine times. This chain links TRBV19 with TRBJ2-1; TRBD2 agrees at 11 bases. Per the germline V gene, CDR1 is LNHDA and CDR2 is SQIVND (reference sequence). V was pared by 3 bases and J by 9 bases, with 7 bases of the junction left unmatched. CDR3 length: 15 amino acids. CDR3 sequence (DNA): TGTGCCAGTAGTATCGGCCTAGCGGGGGGCGGTGAGCAGTTCTTC. This translates into CASSIGLAGGGEQFF.

This clone came up once. The chain combines TRBV12-3 or TRBV12-4 with TRBJ2-5; a possible D gene is TRBD2 (5 bases). The CDR3 runs to 12 residues. Trimming stripped 9 bases from V and 7 bases from J, with 15 bases between. CDR3 nucleotide sequence: TGTGCCAGTACCGGGTCAGGAGGGACCCAGTACTTC. Encoded protein: CASTGSGGTQYF.

The J gene is TRBJ2-5, the V gene TRBV4-1; D remains ambiguous. V shed 0 bases and J shed 0 bases, with 14 bases lying between them. Per germline, CDR1 MGHRA and CDR2 YSYEKL. This CDR3 region has 17 residues. In DNA, the CDR3 is TGCGCCAGCAGCCAAGATTATTTACAGACGTACCAAGAGACCCAGTACTTC. Translating it yields CASSQDYLQTYQETQYF.

This chain uses TRBV9 with TRBJ2-1; a possible D gene is TRBD1 (6 bases). The CDR3 sequence is 16 residues long. Per the germline V gene, CDR1 is SGDLS and CDR2 is YYNGEE. The V and J ends lost 0 bases and 7 bases respectively, with 17 bases between them. The DNA of the CDR3 is TGTGCCAGCAGCGTAGCTGGGGGCTATTTGGCAAATGAGCAGTTCTTC. It encodes CASSVAGGYLANEQFF.